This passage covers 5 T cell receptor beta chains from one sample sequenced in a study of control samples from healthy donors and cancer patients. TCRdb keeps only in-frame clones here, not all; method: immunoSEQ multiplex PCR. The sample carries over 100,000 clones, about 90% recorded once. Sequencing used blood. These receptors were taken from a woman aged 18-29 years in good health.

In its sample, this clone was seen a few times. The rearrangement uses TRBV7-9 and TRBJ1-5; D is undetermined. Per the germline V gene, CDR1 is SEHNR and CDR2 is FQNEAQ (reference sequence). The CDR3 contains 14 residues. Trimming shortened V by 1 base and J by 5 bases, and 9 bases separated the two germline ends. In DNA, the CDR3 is TGTGCCAGCAGCTTAGAAAGGGAAGATCAGCCCCAGCATTTT. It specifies CASSLEREDQPQHF. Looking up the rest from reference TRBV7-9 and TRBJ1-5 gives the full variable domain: DTGVSQNPRHKITKRGQNVTFRCDPISEHNRLYWYRQTLGQGPEFLTYFQNEAQLEKSRLLSDRFSAERPKGSFSTLEIQRTEQGDSAMYLCASSLEREDQPQHFGDGTRLSIL.

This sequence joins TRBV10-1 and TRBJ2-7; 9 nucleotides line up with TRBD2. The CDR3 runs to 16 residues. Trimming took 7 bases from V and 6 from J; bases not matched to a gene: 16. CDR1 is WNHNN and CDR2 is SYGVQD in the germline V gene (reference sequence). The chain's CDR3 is CASTSLAGWSAPEQYF. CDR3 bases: TGCGCCAGCACCAGTCTAGCGGGATGGTCGGCCCCCGAGCAGTACTTC.

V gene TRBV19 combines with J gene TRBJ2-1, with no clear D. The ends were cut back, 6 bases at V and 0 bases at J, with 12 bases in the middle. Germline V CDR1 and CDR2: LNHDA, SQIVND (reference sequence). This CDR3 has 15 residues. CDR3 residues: CASRWAWDSYNEQFF. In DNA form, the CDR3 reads TGTGCCAGTAGGTGGGCGTGGGACTCCTACAATGAGCAGTTCTTC. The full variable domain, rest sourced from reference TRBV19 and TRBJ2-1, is DGGITQSPKYLFRKEGQNVTLSCEQNLNHDAMYWYRQDPGQGLRLIYYSQIVNDFQKGDIAEGYSVSREKKESFPLTVTSAQKNPTAFYLCASRWAWDSYNEQFFGPGTRLTVL.

CDR3 nucleotide sequence: TGTGCCAGCAGCCTAATCCGAATGAACACTGAAGCTTTCTTT. Its protein is CASSLIRMNTEAFF. The V and J genes are TRBV28 and TRBJ1-1, with D unclear. This CDR3 has 14 residues. The germline CDR1 and CDR2 sequences are MDHEN and SYDVKM. Trimming stripped 6 bases from V and 0 bases from J, with 11 bases between.

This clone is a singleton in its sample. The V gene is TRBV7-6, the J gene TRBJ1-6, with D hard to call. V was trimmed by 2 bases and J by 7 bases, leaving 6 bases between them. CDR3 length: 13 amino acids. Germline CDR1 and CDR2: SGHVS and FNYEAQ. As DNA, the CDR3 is TGTGCCAGCAGCTTAACAGAGAATTCACCCCTCCACTTT. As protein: CASSLTENSPLHF.